This T cell receptor (beta chain) was documented in a study of cytomegalovirus exposure and HLA in healthy donors. At the level of the study: Within an early data release were around 80 million unique TCRs drawn from HLA-typed donors.

On this clone itself: Antigen specificity is unknown.

V was clipped by 11 bases and J by 4 bases; unmatched bases: 9. The CDR3 covers 13 residues. CDR1 and CDR2 (germline): MNHNS, SASEGT. The PCR employed 60 Vbeta primers together with 13 Jbeta primers. Profiling relied on immunoSEQ multiplex PCR, and the TCRdb table lists in-frame clones only, not all of them. Here the sample spans 100,000 to 150,000 clones, about 82% being singletons. Overall study results and limits: In all likelihood, a cluster of highly shared sequence variants was a sequencing artifact. Rarity held for most TCR sequences, but there were some public TCRs that occurred in many donors. In an earlier analysis, most TCR beta V segments were productive about 90% or about 30% of the time.

The specimen sequenced was PBMCs. The TCR originated in a boy under 18 in good health and CMV-seronegative. The chain combines TRBV6-1 with TRBJ2-3; 7 bases fit TRBD2. The CDR3, as DNA: TGTGCCGGGGGGGGAGAGGGCGCAGATACGCAGTATTTT. Its protein is CAGGGEGADTQYF.